These 2 T cell receptor beta chains were sequenced from one sample in a study of beta chain features in type 1 diabetes. The antigens for these receptors are not known. Findings and limits, study-wide: TCRB CDR3s were moderately but significantly shorter in Type 1 diabetes patients in all four CD4+ subsets.

Expressed TCRB transcripts were sequenced, since all the RNA that had been isolated was reverse transcribed. The table came from immunoSEQ multiplex PCR; TCRdb's copy has only in-frame clones and leaves some out. This table holds roughly 700,000 clones, around an eighth found once. Sequenced input: naive CD4+ T cells from blood. All receptors derive from a man between 18 and 35 years old with type 1 diabetes.

This clone was seen more than once but under ten times. This chain connects TRBV14 to TRBJ1-6; unclear D gene. Germline CDR1 is SGHDN and CDR2 is FVKESK. This CDR3 contains 13 residues. The V end lost 4 bases, the J end lost 8 bases, and 9 bases lay between the germline ends. In DNA, the CDR3 is TGTGCCAGCAGCCCGCGTTTGGATTCACCCCTCCACTTT. This translates into CASSPRLDSPLHF.

The chain couples TRBV27 to TRBJ2-3, with TRBD1 identical over 7 bases. J gave up 2 bases and V 5 bases, and 10 bases lay outside the gene matches. This CDR3 comprises 16 residues. Per the germline V gene, CDR1 is MNHEY and CDR2 is SMNVEV (reference sequence). The CDR3 DNA reads as TGTGCCAGCAGTCCATCCGGGACAGTTATCACAGATACGCAGTATTTT. Its protein product is CASSPSGTVITDTQYF.